The 14 T cell receptor beta chains presented below share a single source sample, sequenced in a study of cytomegalovirus exposure and HLA in healthy donors (dated by TCRdb to the late 2010s). Library preparation used the immunoSEQ multiplex PCR assay. A mixture of 60 forward primers for TCR Vbeta segments and 13 reverse primers for TCR Jbeta segments was used in the multiplex PCR. Held by TCRdb, this immuneACCESS table contains in-frame sequences only and omits some clones. Under half of the omission traces to an unresolved V gene where checked; the cause of the rest is unknown. A total of more than 80,000 clones appear in this sample, just over 70% of them only once. The ten largest clones add up to roughly 0.76% of the sample. Sequenced input: PBMCs. These receptor sequences come from a boy between 10 and 17 years old in good health and CMV-seronegative.

The J gene is TRBJ2-2, the V gene TRBV5-4; D ambiguous. CDR1 and CDR2 (germline): SGHNT, YYREEE (reference sequence). This CDR3 spans 14 amino acids. Trimming stripped 0 bases from V and 4 bases from J, with 7 bases between. CDR3 DNA: TGTGCCAGCAGCTTGGGGCAGGCCACCGGGGAGCTGTTTTTT. Translation: CASSLGQATGELFF.

This clone was seen more than once but under ten times. The chain joins TRBV6-9 to TRBJ1-3; possible D gene TRBD1, 5 bases. The germline gives CDR1 MNHGY, CDR2 SVAAGI. The CDR3 spans 16 residues. The V and J ends lost 2 bases and 0 bases respectively, with 11 bases between them. The CDR3 DNA is TGTGCCAGCAGTTATGCAGGGCCGCACTCTGGAAACACCATATATTTT. This codes for CASSYAGPHSGNTIYF.

This chain joins TRBV7-6 and TRBJ2-6; 7 bases are a match to TRBD1. The CDR3 sequence is 21 residues long. Germline CDR1 is SGHVS and CDR2 is FNYEAQ. The ends lost 4 bases at V and 0 bases at J; junction bases unmatched: 18. CDR3 DNA: TGTGCCAGCAGCTCAATACGGATCGACAGGGCGATCTCCTCTGGGGCCAACGTCCTGACTTTC. Translated: CASSSIRIDRAISSGANVLTF. The full variable domain, completed using reference TRBV7-6 and TRBJ2-6, is GAGVSQSPRYKVTKRGQDVALRCDPISGHVSLYWYRQALGQGPEFLTYFNYEAQQDKSGLPNDRFSAERPEGSISTLTIQRTEQRDSAMYRCASSSIRIDRAISSGANVLTFGAGSRLTVL.

The chain carries TRBV4-2 and TRBJ1-1, with D possibly matching TRBD1 (5 bases). This CDR3 spans 14 amino acids. Germline assignment: CDR1 LGHNA and CDR2 YNFKEQ. The ends were cut back, 0 bases at V and 6 bases at J, with 11 bases in the middle. Written as DNA, the CDR3 is TGTGCCAGCAGCCAAGAGGAGGGGAGCCCTGAAGCTTTCTTT. This codes for CASSQEEGSPEAFF.

CDR3 amino acids: CASSPSGGSYNEQFF. CDR3 nucleotide sequence: TGCGCCAGCAGCCCAAGCGGGGGGAGCTACAATGAGCAGTTCTTC. V gene TRBV10-1 combines with J gene TRBJ2-1; 9 bases are shared with TRBD2. From germline, CDR1 is WNHNN and CDR2 SYGVQD (reference sequence). The CDR3 sequence is 15 residues long. J gave up 3 bases and V 6 bases, and 6 bases lay outside the gene matches.

The chain is built from TRBV5-6 and TRBJ2-1; D uncertain. CDR3 length: 14 residues. Germline V lookup: CDR1 SGHDT, CDR2 YYEEEE. V was cut by 1 base and J by 1 base, with 6 bases left in between. In DNA form, the CDR3 reads TGTGCCAGCAGCTTGTTCAGTTCCTACAATGAGCAGTTCTTC. This translates into CASSLFSSYNEQFF.

The CDR3 region is CASSNEGGNYEQYF. CDR3 nucleotides: TGTGCCAGCTCTAATGAGGGGGGGAACTACGAGCAGTACTTC. The J gene is TRBJ2-7, the V gene TRBV2; D might be TRBD2 (7 bases). With 8 bases removed from V and 3 bases from J, the gap between germline ends came to 17 bases. CDR1 SNHLY and CDR2 FYNNEI come from the germline V gene. The CDR3 contains 14 residues.

This clone was found a few times. This rearrangement joins TRBV30 to TRBJ1-2, with 12 bases fitting TRBD1. Trimming cost V 0 bases and J 7 bases; bases outside gene matches: 6. CDR1 is GTSNPN, CDR2 SVGIG, per germline (reference sequence). This CDR3 region has 15 residues. The CDR3 sequence: CAWSVWGQGARGYTF. CDR3 DNA sequence: TGTGCCTGGAGTGTATGGGGACAGGGGGCGCGTGGCTACACCTTC.

The chain employs TRBV6-1 and TRBJ2-2, with 10 bases that match TRBD1. The CDR3 length is 15 residues. Germline lookup yields CDR1 MNHNS and CDR2 SASEGT. J lost 3 bases, V lost 5 bases, and 3 bases had no gene match. The CDR3 sequence is CASSQGQGDTGELFF. The CDR3 DNA is TGTGCCAGCAGTCAAGGACAGGGGGACACCGGGGAGCTGTTTTTT.

This clone was seen only a few times. The chain is built from TRBV30 and TRBJ1-2; TRBD1 might be the D (5 bases). Per germline, CDR1 GTSNPN and CDR2 SVGIG (reference sequence). The V end lost 3 bases, the J end lost 8 bases, and 13 bases lay between the germline ends. This CDR3 is 12 amino acids long. This chain's CDR3 is CAWSGGARGYTF. As DNA, the CDR3 is TGTGCCTGGAGCGGCGGGGCTCGGGGCTACACCTTC.

V usage is TRBV7-9 and J usage is TRBJ2-3; maybe TRBD1 (6 bases). The CDR3 spans 14 residues. Germline CDR1 SEHNR, CDR2 FQNEAQ (reference sequence). Trimming shortened V by 4 bases and J by 5 bases, and 13 bases separated the two germline ends. The CDR3, as DNA: TGTGCCAGCAGCTGGGGTCAGGGGATAGATACGCAGTATTTT. Protein sequence: CASSWGQGIDTQYF.

This clone was observed once. This chain connects TRBV7-6 to TRBJ2-2; 9 bases are a match to TRBD2. Germline values: CDR1 SGHVS, CDR2 FNYEAQ. The CDR3 sequence is 16 residues long. V lost 4 bases to trimming and J lost 0 bases; unmatched junction nucleotides: 3. The CDR3 loop is CASSSAGGPNTGELFF. The CDR3, as DNA: TGTGCCAGCAGCTCGGCGGGAGGGCCGAACACCGGGGAGCTGTTTTTT.

The CDR3 DNA follows: TGTGCCACCCGGGACAGGGGGGAGAACACTGAAGCTTTCTTT. Its protein product is CATRDRGENTEAFF. The chain uses TRBV10-3 and TRBJ1-1; the match to TRBD1 covers 11 bases. Germline CDR1 is ENHRY and CDR2 is SYGVKD. The junction had 5 bases not matched to a gene; V was cut back by 10 bases and J by 1 base. The CDR3 sequence is 14 residues long.

The chain joins TRBV7-9 to TRBJ1-5, with 9 bases matching TRBD1. Trimming cost V 5 bases and J 3 bases; bases outside gene matches: 8. CDR3 size: 16 residues. The V gene's germline CDR1 is SEHNR and CDR2 FQNEAQ (reference sequence). The CDR3 DNA follows: TGTGCCAGCAGCCTATCGGACAGGGGCTTCAATCAGCCCCAGCATTTT. Amino acid sequence: CASSLSDRGFNQPQHF. Filled out from reference TRBV7-9 and TRBJ1-5, the complete variable domain reads DTGVSQNPRHKITKRGQNVTFRCDPISEHNRLYWYRQTLGQGPEFLTYFQNEAQLEKSRLLSDRFSAERPKGSFSTLEIQRTEQGDSAMYLCASSLSDRGFNQPQHFGDGTRLSIL.